This T cell receptor beta chain was obtained from a study of radiotherapy plus CTLA-4 blockade in lung cancer (dated 2018 in TCRdb). Describing the broader study: Objective responses were observed in about a sixth of enrolled patients, and disease control was achieved in 25% to 35%.

For this clone: The antigen it recognizes is unknown. Base quality data are lacking; no much larger clone is found one base away.

Its CDR3 holds 12 amino acids, cysteine through phenylalanine. The entry retains the CDR3 DNA only, 36 bases that are in frame from base 1. The V end loses 7 bases and the J end loses 1 base, and a stretch of 10 bases separates them. The germline V gene sets CDR1 to SQVTM and CDR2 to ANQGSEA. The library was produced with the immunoSEQ multiplex PCR assay. TCRdb obtained this table from immuneACCESS and retained in-frame rearrangements with V and J assigned. These tables miss some clones; where compared with another copy, unresolved V genes account for less than half of the shortfall, and the remainder is unexplained. This sample has over 100,000 clones in its table, and about 87% of those were observed once. The ten top clones hold 5.5% to 7% of the sample. Focal radiation therapy combined with CTLA-4 blockade (ipilimumab) was tested in patients with chemo-refractory metastatic non-small-cell lung cancer.

The full study reports these points: After treatment with radiotherapy and ipilimumab, TCR clones that originated in tumors expanded in peripheral blood. Increased serum interferon-beta after radiation, together with early dynamic changes in blood T cell clones, were reported to be the strongest predictors of response.

The origin of this receptor is a human donor with non-small cell lung cancer that progressed on radiotherapy plus ipilimumab. The receptor chain draws on TRBV29-1 and TRBJ1-1, and the D gene may be TRBD1, 5 bases matching. The sample in question was peripheral blood, obtained from a patient treated with radiotherapy plus ipilimumab. The DNA sequence reads TGCAGCGCAGGGTTGGGGAACACTGAAGCTTTCTTT. Its translation reads: CSAGLGNTEAFF.